This entry is about one TCR beta chain. What it binds is unknown. The sample is drawn from a study of monozygotic twins with inflammatory bowel disease. Germline-derived CDR1 and CDR2 are LGHDT and YNNKEL (reference sequence). The CDR3 is made up of 17 amino acids. Two nested PCRs, roughly 17 and 9 cycles, amplified TCRalpha and TCRbeta cDNA. TCRdb reprocessed the 5' RACE reads and stores each CDR3 protein as one record, lacking DNA. Found here are fewer than 550,000 distinct CDR3 sequences; the top ten clones hold more than 2%. Study findings and constraints: Immunosuppressive treatments differing between patients may have added repertoire variability. Repertoire similarity was not found to differ between concordant and discordant twins, possibly from limited power.

The rearrangement uses TRBV3-1 and TRBJ2-5; TCRdb outputs TRBD2, but without DNA this stays unchecked. Material: blood. This clonotype was obtained from a human donor with ulcerative colitis or Crohn's disease, or a healthy co-twin of an affected twin (not recorded which). This chain's CDR3 is CASSPYGVSGSQETQYF.